A selection of T cell receptor beta chains follows, all from one sample in a study of blood T cell repertoires in COVID-19. The protocol was immunoSEQ multiplex PCR, while the TCRdb copy is restricted to in-frame clones and leaves out a portion. The sample has about 170,000 clones; around 89% are singletons. Source material: PBMCs or T cells enriched from blood (not recorded which). The receptor set was obtained from a woman aged 18-35 years who had recovered from COVID-19. The CDR3 runs from the conserved cysteine through the conserved F or W. D genes are given only for firm matches. Clone size appears in some rows only: once, few, many, or a class for an expanded clone.

clone_size j_call d_call v_call cdr3_nt cdr3_aa
- TRBJ2-7 TRBD2 TRBV9 TGTGCCAGCAGCCCAATGCGGGGGGTCGAGCAGTACTTC CASSPMRGVEQYF
- TRBJ1-1 - TRBV27 TGTGCCAGCAGTTTGCGGCCCGGCAGGGACACTGAAGCTTTCTTT CASSLRPGRDTEAFF
- TRBJ2-7 TRBD1 TRBV4-2 TGTGCCAGCAGCCAAGGGGGACAGGGGAACTACGAGCAGTACTTC CASSQGGQGNYEQYF
few TRBJ2-7 TRBD1 TRBV5-5 TGTGCCAGCAGCTGGGGACAGGGGGCTTCATTCTACGAGCAGTACTTC CASSWGQGASFYEQYF
- TRBJ2-1 - TRBV18 TGTGCCAGCTCAGCGGGACTCCCGCAGAGTTCTGAGCAGTTCTTC CASSAGLPQSSEQFF
- TRBJ1-1 - TRBV19 TGTGCCAGTAGTATGGGCTGGAGGGCAGTAAACACTGAAGCTTTCTTT CASSMGWRAVNTEAFF
- TRBJ2-7 TRBD2 TRBV6-4 TGTGCCAGCAGTGCCCAGACTAGCGGGAGTTACGAGCAGTACTTC CASSAQTSGSYEQYF
once TRBJ1-2 TRBD1 TRBV14 TGTGCCAGCAGCCTACGGACAGGGGGCCGATGGAGTGGCTACACCTTC CASSLRTGGRWSGYTF
- TRBJ2-7 TRBD1 TRBV5-4 TGTGCCAGCAGCTTGGGGCCGGGACAGGGATACGAGCAGTACTTC CASSLGPGQGYEQYF
few TRBJ1-6 - TRBV28 TGTGCCAGCAGTAATCCGAATTCACCCCTCCACTTT CASSNPNSPLHF
- TRBJ2-1 - TRBV2 TGTGCCAGCAGCGGGAGCTCCTACAATGAGCAGTTCTTC CASSGSSYNEQFF
- TRBJ2-7 - TRBV14 TGTGCCAGCAGCCAACCAAGACTCTACGAGCAGTACTTC CASSQPRLYEQYF
- TRBJ2-7 - TRBV7-8 TGTGCCAGCAGCTTAGAGGTTTTGAGGGTCAGACAATTCTACGAGCAGTACTTC CASSLEVLRVRQFYEQYF
- TRBJ2-5 TRBD2 TRBV27 TGTGCCAGCAGTCCGAAAACCGCCATCAGCGGGAGTAGAGAGACCCAGTACTTC CASSPKTAISGSRETQYF
- TRBJ1-3 - TRBV3-1/TRBV3-2 TGTGCCAGCAGCCCGCTTAGGCGACAGACCTCTGGAAACACCATATATTTT CASSPLRRQTSGNTIYF
- TRBJ1-1 - TRBV7-9 TGTGCCAGCACCAAGGACAACATGAACACTGAAGCTTTCTTT CASTKDNMNTEAFF
- TRBJ2-7 - TRBV20-1 TGCAGTGCTAGTCTGACTCCTAGGATGGAGCAGTACTTC CSASLTPRMEQYF
- TRBJ2-7 TRBD2 TRBV6-6 TGTGCCAGCAGTCTAGCGGGAGGGGAGCAGTACTTC CASSLAGGEQYF
- TRBJ2-1 TRBD2 TRBV7-9 TGTGCCAGCAGCTTAGTTGTTAGCGGGGCCTACAATGAGCAGTTCTTC CASSLVVSGAYNEQFF
once TRBJ1-1 - TRBV28 TGTGCCAGCAGTGCTGACGGGACACCGATGAACACTGAAGCTTTCTTT CASSADGTPMNTEAFF
- TRBJ2-7 - TRBV2 TGTGCCAGCAGTGAAGGGACACCCGGTTGGTACGAGCAGTACTTC CASSEGTPGWYEQYF
- TRBJ2-7 - TRBV7-2 TGTGCCAGCAGCTTAGCGGAGGGCCGGTACGAGCAGTACTTC CASSLAEGRYEQYF
- TRBJ1-5 - TRBV6-2/TRBV6-3 TGTGCCAGCAGTGTCGGGGGACCCCAGCATTTT CASSVGGPQHF
- TRBJ2-5 - TRBV11-2 TGTGCCAGCAGCTTAGGGGGAGTGGTGGGAGAGACCCAGTACTTC CASSLGGVVGETQYF
once TRBJ1-5 - TRBV12-3/TRBV12-4 TGTGCCAGCACAAGACAGATCAATCAGCCCCAGCATTTT CASTRQINQPQHF
once TRBJ2-7 - TRBV12-3/TRBV12-4 TGTGCCAGCAGTGGACATGACGGATACGAGCAGTACTTC CASSGHDGYEQYF
- TRBJ2-5 - TRBV11-3 TGTGCCAGCAGCCTCACTATGAGAGAGACCCAGTACTTC CASSLTMRETQYF